This T cell receptor beta chain was captured by sequencing in a study of T-cell reconstitution after alpha-beta-depleted transplantation in children. This clonotype was seen at least ten times. Its cognate antigen is unknown. The library targeted TCRbeta and was prepared with unique molecular identifiers. One entry per CDR3 protein results from TCRdb running MiXCR on the PCR reads. The sample has 140,000 or so distinct CDR3 sequences, 8.8% seen once; the top ten hold about a sixth. The CDR3 contains 15 residues. Trimming took off 5 bases at V and 5 bases at J, with 18 bases between the two ends. CDR1 and CDR2 (germline): SGHTA, FQGNSA. Study results and caveats: Alpha-beta T cells about two months after transplant reportedly derived from several hundred expanded graft clones.

The TCR was taken from a female patient aged 2-9 years who had a stem cell transplant for congenital amegakaryocytic thrombocytopenia, so the T cells may come from the graft donor. The rearrangement links TRBV7-2 to TRBJ1-2; D gene ambiguous. The source material was PBMCs, mostly from graft donor cells, sampled 180 days after TCRalphabeta/CD19-depleted stem cell transplant. DNA for the CDR3: TGTGCCAGCAGCCAAGGAGGAGGCGCTTTTTATGGCTACACCTTC. Protein: CASSQGGGAFYGYTF.